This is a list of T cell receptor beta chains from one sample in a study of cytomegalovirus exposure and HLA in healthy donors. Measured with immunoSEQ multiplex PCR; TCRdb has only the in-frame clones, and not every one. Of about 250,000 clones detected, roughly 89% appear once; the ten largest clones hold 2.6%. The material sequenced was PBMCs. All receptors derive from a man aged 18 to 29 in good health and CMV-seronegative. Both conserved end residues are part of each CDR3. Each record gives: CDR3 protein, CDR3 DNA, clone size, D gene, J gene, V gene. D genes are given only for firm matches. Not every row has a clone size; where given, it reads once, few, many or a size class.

CDR3: CASSMDVRTEAFF; DNA: TGTGCCAGTAGTATGGATGTCAGGACTGAAGCTTTCTTT; size: NA; D: NA; J: TRBJ1-1; V: TRBV19
CDR3: CASSLTGNYGYTF; DNA: TGTGCCAGCAGTCTAACAGGGAACTATGGCTACACCTTC; size: NA; D: NA; J: TRBJ1-2; V: TRBV28
CDR3: CASSQEDRVGGEQFF; DNA: TGCGCCAGCAGCCAAGAGGACAGGGTGGGAGGTGAGCAGTTCTTC; size: NA; D: TRBD1; J: TRBJ2-1; V: TRBV4-1
CDR3: CASRQTLGGEYTGELFF; DNA: TGCGCCAGCAGGCAAACACTGGGAGGGGAGTACACCGGGGAGCTGTTTTTT; size: NA; D: TRBD2; J: TRBJ2-2; V: TRBV4-3
CDR3: CASSLTVNQPQHF; DNA: TGCGCCAGCAGCTTGACAGTTAATCAGCCCCAGCATTTT; size: NA; D: NA; J: TRBJ1-5; V: TRBV5-1
CDR3: CASSQLGGFGYTF; DNA: TGCGCCAGCAGCCAACTAGGCGGGTTCGGCTACACCTTC; size: NA; D: NA; J: TRBJ1-2; V: TRBV4-1
CDR3: CAHSGGAQETQYF; DNA: TGTGCCCACAGCGGGGGGGCCCAAGAGACCCAGTACTTC; size: NA; D: TRBD2; J: TRBJ2-5; V: TRBV14
CDR3: CASSFRLAGTTDTQYF; DNA: TGCGCCAGCAGCTTCCGACTAGCGGGAACCACAGATACGCAGTATTTT; size: NA; D: TRBD2; J: TRBJ2-3; V: TRBV5-1
CDR3: CASRPGQINEKLFF; DNA: TGCGCCAGCAGACCGGGACAGATTAATGAAAAACTGTTTTTT; size: NA; D: TRBD1; J: TRBJ1-4; V: TRBV5-1
CDR3: CASMGPDGIGF; DNA: TGTGCCAGCATGGGTCCGGACGGGATTGGGTTC; size: few; D: NA; J: TRBJ2-7; V: TRBV6-5
CDR3: CASSYSGSDQETQYF; DNA: TGCGCCAGCAGCTATAGCGGGAGCGACCAAGAGACCCAGTACTTC; size: NA; D: TRBD2; J: TRBJ2-5; V: TRBV5-1
CDR3: CASSYSSPAYEQYF; DNA: TGTGCCAGCAGTTACTCGAGTCCTGCTTACGAGCAGTACTTC; size: NA; D: NA; J: TRBJ2-7; V: TRBV6-6
CDR3: CASSNGAQEGETQYF; DNA: TGCGCCAGCAGCAATGGGGCACAGGAGGGAGAGACCCAGTACTTC; size: NA; D: NA; J: TRBJ2-5; V: TRBV5-1
CDR3: CASSPGWQGDEKLFF; DNA: TGCGCCAGCAGCCCAGGGTGGCAGGGTGACGAAAAACTGTTTTTT; size: NA; D: NA; J: TRBJ1-4; V: TRBV5-1
CDR3: CASSLGFGGGSTYEQYF; DNA: TGTGCCAGCAGCTTAGGATTCGGCGGGGGCTCGACCTACGAGCAGTACTTC; size: NA; D: NA; J: TRBJ2-7; V: TRBV7-2
CDR3: CASSKGGTDTQYF; DNA: TGTGCCAGCAGCAAAGGGGGCACAGATACGCAGTATTTT; size: once; D: NA; J: TRBJ2-3; V: TRBV28
CDR3: CAISEGAGGTGELFF; DNA: TGTGCCATCAGTGAAGGGGCAGGGGGCACCGGGGAGCTGTTTTTT; size: NA; D: TRBD1; J: TRBJ2-2; V: TRBV10-3
CDR3: CASSFGAGVGDQPQHF; DNA: TGTGCCAGCAGCTTTGGGGCAGGGGTGGGTGATCAGCCCCAGCATTTT; size: few; D: NA; J: TRBJ1-5; V: TRBV11-2
CDR3: CASSLRAGGQNYEQYF; DNA: TGTGCCAGCAGCCTACGAGCGGGGGGGCAAAACTACGAGCAGTACTTC; size: NA; D: TRBD2; J: TRBJ2-7; V: TRBV7-2
CDR3: CASSVDGTGTLGEQFF; DNA: TGTGCCAGCAGCGTAGACGGGACAGGGACGCTCGGTGAGCAGTTCTTC; size: NA; D: TRBD1; J: TRBJ2-1; V: TRBV9
CDR3: CASNYPGTANYGYTF; DNA: TGTGCCAGCAATTACCCCGGGACAGCTAACTATGGCTACACCTTC; size: NA; D: TRBD1; J: TRBJ1-2; V: TRBV28
CDR3: CASSSWGLKRSYEQYF; DNA: TGTGCCAGCAGCTCCTGGGGGCTTAAGAGATCCTACGAGCAGTACTTC; size: NA; D: NA; J: TRBJ2-7; V: TRBV7-9
CDR3: CASSLHKEQYF; DNA: TGTGCCAGCAGCCTCCACAAGGAGCAGTACTTC; size: NA; D: NA; J: TRBJ2-7; V: TRBV11-2
CDR3: CASSADRVGVKNIQYF; DNA: TGTGCCAGCAGTGCCGACAGGGTGGGTGTCAAAAACATTCAGTACTTC; size: NA; D: TRBD1; J: TRBJ2-4; V: TRBV27
CDR3: CASSPSLDGDIQYF; DNA: TGTGCCAGCAGCCCCAGTCTGGACGGGGACATTCAGTACTTC; size: NA; D: NA; J: TRBJ2-4; V: TRBV7-6
CDR3: CASSLELWREGPQETQYF; DNA: TGTGCCAGCAGCTTAGAGCTGTGGCGGGAGGGCCCTCAGGAGACCCAGTACTTC; size: NA; D: TRBD2; J: TRBJ2-5; V: TRBV7-8
CDR3: CASSERQGYNEQFF; DNA: TGTGCCAGCAGTGAACGACAGGGGTACAATGAGCAGTTCTTC; size: once; D: TRBD1; J: TRBJ2-1; V: TRBV6-5
CDR3: CASSYSHRDKYEQYF; DNA: TGCGCCAGCAGCTACTCGCACCGGGACAAATACGAGCAGTACTTC; size: once; D: NA; J: TRBJ2-7; V: TRBV5-1
CDR3: CASSQGAGVNTGELFF; DNA: TGCGCCAGCAGCCAAGGGGCGGGAGTAAACACCGGGGAGCTGTTTTTT; size: NA; D: TRBD2; J: TRBJ2-2; V: TRBV4-3
CDR3: CASSLSGGVNYGYTF; DNA: TGTGCCAGCAGTTTATCGGGAGGGGTTAACTATGGCTACACCTTC; size: NA; D: NA; J: TRBJ1-2; V: TRBV28
CDR3: CASSDPGQGSYEQYF; DNA: TGTGCCAGCAGTGACCCGGGACAGGGTTCCTACGAGCAGTACTTC; size: NA; D: TRBD1; J: TRBJ2-7; V: TRBV6-1
CDR3: CASGQGTDTQYF; DNA: TGTGCCTCGGGACAGGGCACAGATACGCAGTATTTT; size: NA; D: TRBD1; J: TRBJ2-3; V: TRBV7-2
CDR3: CASSYGGQGADEQYF; DNA: TGTGCCAGCAGTTACGGGGGACAGGGGGCGGACGAGCAGTACTTC; size: NA; D: TRBD1; J: TRBJ2-7; V: TRBV6-5
CDR3: CASSEYGAGEADTQYF; DNA: TGTGCCAGCAGTGAATACGGGGCGGGAGAAGCAGATACGCAGTATTTT; size: once; D: TRBD2; J: TRBJ2-3; V: TRBV25-1
CDR3: CASSRRTSGSYNEQFF; DNA: TGTGCCAGCAGCAGAAGGACTAGCGGCTCCTACAATGAGCAGTTCTTC; size: NA; D: TRBD2; J: TRBJ2-1; V: TRBV7-2
CDR3: CASSPPPGQGPDTQYF; DNA: TGTGCCAGCAGTCCTCCCCCGGGACAGGGTCCAGATACGCAGTATTTT; size: NA; D: TRBD1; J: TRBJ2-3; V: TRBV7-3
CDR3: CASSPRGGFGQETQYF; DNA: TGTGCCAGCAGCCCCCGGGGGGGGTTTGGGCAGGAGACCCAGTACTTC; size: NA; D: TRBD2; J: TRBJ2-5; V: TRBV7-6
CDR3: CASSPTPGQDLQSFF; DNA: TGTGCCAGCTCACCGACCCCGGGACAGGACCTTCAAAGCTTCTTT; size: NA; D: TRBD1; J: TRBJ1-1; V: TRBV18
CDR3: CASSFIGGDGYTF; DNA: TGTGCCAGCAGCTTCATCGGAGGGGATGGCTACACCTTC; size: NA; D: NA; J: TRBJ1-2; V: TRBV5-6
CDR3: CASSQVVVQEQYF; DNA: TGTGCCAGCAGCCAAGTGGTTGTGCAGGAGCAGTACTTC; size: NA; D: NA; J: TRBJ2-7; V: TRBV14
CDR3: CASSIARTYEQYF; DNA: TGTGCCAGTAGTATAGCTAGAACCTACGAGCAGTACTTC; size: NA; D: NA; J: TRBJ2-7; V: TRBV19
CDR3: CASSGIGGSYNEQFF; DNA: TGTGCCAGCAGTGGTATAGGGGGCTCCTACAATGAGCAGTTCTTC; size: NA; D: NA; J: TRBJ2-1; V: TRBV6-1
CDR3: CASSLHTGTYEQYF; DNA: TGTGCCAGCAGCTTACACACAGGTACTTACGAGCAGTACTTC; size: NA; D: NA; J: TRBJ2-7; V: TRBV11-2
CDR3: CASSQWTGVNCNQPQHF; DNA: TGCGCCAGCAGTCAGTGGACAGGGGTTAATTGCAATCAGCCCCAGCATTTT; size: NA; D: TRBD1; J: TRBJ1-5; V: TRBV23-1
CDR3: CSGQGWGTEAFF; DNA: TGCAGCGGACAGGGCTGGGGAACTGAAGCTTTCTTT; size: NA; D: TRBD1; J: TRBJ1-1; V: TRBV29-1
CDR3: CASSLIAGGTGMNEQFF; DNA: TGTGCCAGCAGTTTGATAGCGGGAGGAACGGGAATGAATGAGCAGTTCTTC; size: NA; D: TRBD2; J: TRBJ2-1; V: TRBV27
CDR3: CASSVGETETQYF; DNA: TGTGCCAGCAGTGTCGGAGAAACGGAGACCCAGTACTTC; size: NA; D: NA; J: TRBJ2-5; V: TRBV6-1
CDR3: CASSARLLATEQYF; DNA: TGTGCCAGCAGCGCCAGACTACTCGCGACCGAGCAGTACTTC; size: NA; D: NA; J: TRBJ2-7; V: TRBV9
CDR3: CASSPTLRDRQYEQYF; DNA: TGTGCCAGCAGTCCCACGCTCCGGGACAGACAATACGAGCAGTACTTC; size: NA; D: TRBD1; J: TRBJ2-7; V: TRBV28
CDR3: CASSYGQGAGAFF; DNA: TGTGCCAGCAGTTACGGACAGGGGGCAGGAGCTTTCTTT; size: NA; D: TRBD1; J: TRBJ1-1; V: TRBV6-5
CDR3: CATSKTLGLANTDTQYF; DNA: TGTGCCACCAGCAAAACACTCGGACTAGCGAACACAGATACGCAGTATTTT; size: NA; D: TRBD2; J: TRBJ2-3; V: TRBV15
CDR3: CASRGTGYEQFF; DNA: TGCGCCAGCAGGGGGACAGGGTATGAGCAGTTCTTC; size: NA; D: TRBD1; J: TRBJ2-1; V: TRBV5-1
CDR3: CASSPSGSEAFF; DNA: TGTGCCAGCAGCCCCTCCGGTTCTGAAGCTTTCTTT; size: NA; D: NA; J: TRBJ1-1; V: TRBV7-2
CDR3: CASSLGSGNTGELFF; DNA: TGCGCCAGCAGTCTCGGTAGCGGGAATACCGGGGAGCTGTTTTTT; size: NA; D: TRBD2; J: TRBJ2-2; V: TRBV4-1
CDR3: CAWLLAGNYGYTF; DNA: TGTGCCTGGCTCCTGGCAGGGAACTATGGCTACACCTTC; size: few; D: NA; J: TRBJ1-2; V: TRBV30
CDR3: CASSYSGLNTEAFF; DNA: TGTGCCAGCAGTTACTCGGGCCTGAACACTGAAGCTTTCTTT; size: NA; D: NA; J: TRBJ1-1; V: TRBV6-5
CDR3: CASSREPVYNSPLHF; DNA: TGTGCCAGCAGTCGGGAACCAGTCTATAATTCACCCCTCCACTTT; size: NA; D: NA; J: TRBJ1-6; V: TRBV6-6
CDR3: CASSLGTEKYGYTF; DNA: TGTGCCAGCAGCTTGGGGACAGAAAAATATGGCTACACCTTC; size: once; D: TRBD1; J: TRBJ1-2; V: TRBV11-2
CDR3: CASAGDPARLNTGELFF; DNA: TGCGCCAGCGCCGGGGATCCGGCCAGACTAAACACCGGGGAGCTGTTTTTT; size: NA; D: NA; J: TRBJ2-2; V: TRBV5-1